This T cell receptor beta chain derives from a study of shared clonotypes between healthy human individuals. Deep-level running was used for the assay. TCRdb's copy holds only in-frame clones and misses some; the assay was immunoSEQ multiplex PCR. The table includes roughly 2 million clones, roughly 94% detected once. CD45RO-negative, CCR7-selected cells formed the naive CD8 fraction, which excluded terminally differentiated effector memory CD45RA+ cells. Comments on this clone: This same CDR3 is encoded by further DNA sequences in the sample.

The J segment lost 1 base and the V segment lost 5 bases, leaving 1 base of the junction unmatched. CDR1 is SEHNR, CDR2 FQNEAQ, per germline (reference sequence). This CDR3 is 14 amino acids long. V is TRBV7-9 and J is TRBJ2-2; 7 nucleotides agree with TRBD1. Sequencing was performed on naive CD8+ T cells sorted from blood. The TCR sequence derives from a man aged 18 to 30 in good health. The CDR3 region has the DNA TGTGCCAGCAGCAGGGACAGGAACACCGGGGAGCTGTTTTTT. This encodes CASSRDRNTGELFF.